Only a few counts were recorded for the clone carrying this T cell receptor (beta chain). Its antigen is currently unknown. This entry is derived from a study of regulatory T cells in long-lasting Graves disease. Time point indicated: newly diagnosed GD, antithyroid drugs for less than 3 months. From RNA extracted from PBMCs, the TCR library was made. The V segment lost 4 bases and the J segment 4 bases; nucleotides outside the gene matches: 8. CDR3 length: 16 amino acids. CDR1 is SGHRS, CDR2 YFSETQ, per germline. Relying on iRepertoire HTBI primers and Arm-PCR of CDR3 regions, the team built TCR beta libraries. TCRdb processed the multiplex PCR reads anew with MiXCR; each CDR3 protein has one entry. The sample consists of approximately 470,000 distinct CDR3 sequences, roughly 17% of them appearing once. The study, taken as a whole, reports: Thyroid tissue went unexamined; only peripheral blood was analyzed. Patients with persistent Graves' had lower TCR diversity than newly diagnosed patients.

These same data were also listed under a study on T cells in Graves' hyperthyroidism and ophthalmopathy. That paper notes: In making diagnoses, clinical symptoms, serum thyroxine and TRAb, thyroid ultrasound and orbital computed tomography were all used. First-round RT-PCR targeting the TCR CDR3 was performed with the HTBI primer set.

The chain couples TRBV5-1 to TRBJ2-5; TRBD2 matches 12 bases. The specimen was peripheral blood mononuclear cells (PBMCs), collected at new diagnosis, from a patient treated with antithyroid drugs. The sequence derives from a middle-aged man with Graves disease. The CDR3 sequence is CASSRAPGLAGETQYF. The DNA for the CDR3 is TGCGCCAGCAGCCGGGCCCCGGGACTAGCGGGAGAGACCCAGTACTTC.